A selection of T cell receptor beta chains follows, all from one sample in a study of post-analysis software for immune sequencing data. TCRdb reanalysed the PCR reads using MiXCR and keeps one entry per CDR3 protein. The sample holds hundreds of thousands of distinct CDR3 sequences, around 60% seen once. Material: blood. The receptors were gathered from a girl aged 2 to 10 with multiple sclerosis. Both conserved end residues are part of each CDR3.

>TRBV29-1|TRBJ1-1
CSVSNSNTEAFF
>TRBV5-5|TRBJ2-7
CASSLGGTGFYEQYF
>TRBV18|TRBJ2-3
CASSPQQGRSDTQYF
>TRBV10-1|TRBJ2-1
CASRGSVGEPYNEQFF
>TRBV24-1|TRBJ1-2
CATSDGGTEELYGHTF
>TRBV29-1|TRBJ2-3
CSVEVGVSAGTDTQYF
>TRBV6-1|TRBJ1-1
CASRATGGPNTEAFF
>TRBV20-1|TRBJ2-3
CSARSWGFADTQYF
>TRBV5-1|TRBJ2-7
CASSRKRASGRIDEQYF
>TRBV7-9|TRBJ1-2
CASSLRVSSDYGYTF
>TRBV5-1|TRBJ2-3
CASSRGLAGISDTQYF
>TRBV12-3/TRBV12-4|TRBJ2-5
CASSLVGRGFQETQYF
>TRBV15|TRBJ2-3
CATSRDDRVRDTQYF
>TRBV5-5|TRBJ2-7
CASSRRGGLTDEQYF
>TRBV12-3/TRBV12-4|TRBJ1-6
CASSFGQPSSYNSPLHF
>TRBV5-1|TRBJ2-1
CASIGAGGTYNEQFF
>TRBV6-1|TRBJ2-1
CASRTGDWGLSMNEQFF
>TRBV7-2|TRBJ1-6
CASSLIEGNSPLHF
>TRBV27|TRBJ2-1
CASSLFNEQFF
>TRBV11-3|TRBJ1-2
CASSSDRDRVKDGYTF
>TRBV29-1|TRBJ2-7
CSVERQGYEQYF
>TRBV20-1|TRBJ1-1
CSAREGGGNFMNTEAFF
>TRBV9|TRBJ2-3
CASSVVGRTNTQYF
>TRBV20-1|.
CSARDRLPETQYF
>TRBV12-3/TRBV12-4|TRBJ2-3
CASRPRLAASTDAQYF
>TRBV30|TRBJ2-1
CAWGSLGNEQFF
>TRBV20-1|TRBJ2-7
CSARLAGTSYEQYF
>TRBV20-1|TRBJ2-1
CSANRLGRVPYNEQFF
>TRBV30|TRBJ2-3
CAWSVLITDTQYF
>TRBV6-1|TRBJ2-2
CASSEASGGAGELFF
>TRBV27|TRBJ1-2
CASSSLRDRRPYGYTF
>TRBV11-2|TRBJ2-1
CASSFLAGAPGEQFF
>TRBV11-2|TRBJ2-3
CASSFGQGHTDTQYF
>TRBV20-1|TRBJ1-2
CSASLLTNYGYTF
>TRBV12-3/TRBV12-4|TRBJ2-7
CASSNREFWDEQYF
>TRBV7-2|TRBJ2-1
CASSSPGRNNEQFF
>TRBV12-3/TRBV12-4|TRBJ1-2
CASSFQGSYGYTF
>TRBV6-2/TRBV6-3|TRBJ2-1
CASSSPGQGHDEQFF
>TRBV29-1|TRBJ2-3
CSVDQFRTGEGSTDTQYF
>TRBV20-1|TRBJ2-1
CSAREGGGQYNEQFF
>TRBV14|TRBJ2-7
CASSPKMTGRPSAKNIRYF
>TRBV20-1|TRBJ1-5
CSASEGQGARQPQHF
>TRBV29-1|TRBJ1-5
CGGNQPQHF
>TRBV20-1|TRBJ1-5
CSASRGAVWNNQPQHF
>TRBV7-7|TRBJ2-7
CASSLGATGTSPSEQYF
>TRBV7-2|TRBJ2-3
CASSLAGGPSSTDTQYF
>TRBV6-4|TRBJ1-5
CASSSNNFRVSLCVSNQPQHF
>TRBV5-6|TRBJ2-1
CASSASGSSVNWFF
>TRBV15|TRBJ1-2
CATSRDRGLSGYTF
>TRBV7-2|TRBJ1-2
CASSLKQGYGYTF
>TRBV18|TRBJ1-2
CASSPIVARNYGYTF